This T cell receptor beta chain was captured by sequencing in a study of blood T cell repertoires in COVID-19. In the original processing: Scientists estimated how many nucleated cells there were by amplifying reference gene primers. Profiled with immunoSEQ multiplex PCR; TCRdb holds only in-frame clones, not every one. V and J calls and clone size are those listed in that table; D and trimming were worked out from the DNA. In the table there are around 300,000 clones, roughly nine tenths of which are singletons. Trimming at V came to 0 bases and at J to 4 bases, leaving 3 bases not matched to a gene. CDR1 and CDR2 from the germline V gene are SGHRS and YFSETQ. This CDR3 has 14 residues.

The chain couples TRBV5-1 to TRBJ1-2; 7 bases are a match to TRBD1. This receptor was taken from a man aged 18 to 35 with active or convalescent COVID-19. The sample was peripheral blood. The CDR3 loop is CASSLGQGGYGYTF. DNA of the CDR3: TGCGCCAGCAGCTTGGGACAGGGCGGCTATGGCTACACCTTC.